This TCR beta chain was found in a study of neurological immune-mediated disorders. This clonotype was counted ten times or more. Its specificity is not known. Synthesis of cDNA was carried out by template-switch 5'RACE. The reaction used 10-nucleotide random UMIs. MiXCR was run by TCRdb on the 5' RACE reads, yielding one entry per CDR3 protein. The table lists approximately 30,000 distinct CDR3 sequences, about 15% of them singletons. Unsorted libraries were prepared from 2 million PBMCs held at -80 C. Whole-study results and caveats: HTLV-1-associated myelopathy showed the most TCR clonal expansion; multiple sclerosis the least, below healthy controls.

CDR3 length: 16 amino acids. V lost 5 bases to trimming and J lost 7 bases; unmatched junction nucleotides: 15. The germline gives CDR1 SGHTA, CDR2 FQGNSA. The J gene is TRBJ2-7, the V gene TRBV7-2, with 9 bases fitting TRBD1. The sequence came from a man between 65 and 79 years old in good health. Sample: PBMCs. The CDR3: CASSEGDRDLYLEQYF. The CDR3 DNA sequence: TGTGCCAGCAGCGAAGGGGACAGGGACCTTTATTTGGAGCAGTACTTC.